Listed below are T cell receptor beta chains from one sample, sequenced in a study of CD8 T cells in ankylosing spondylitis. TCRdb fed the 5' RACE reads into MiXCR, producing one record per CDR3 protein. Of approximately 150,000 distinct CDR3 sequences in the sample, under 35% were seen once. The sequenced sample consisted of synovial fluid, either unsorted or a sorted T cell fraction (not recorded which). Receptors originate from a male donor with ankylosing spondylitis. CDR3s include the opening cysteine and the closing phenylalanine or tryptophan. D genes are given only for firm matches. Rows give clone size only sometimes, using once, few, many, or a class for an expanded clone.

CDR3aa: CASSPGGHRNQPQHF
CDR3nt: TGTGCCAGCAGCCCGGGGGGACACCGCAATCAGCCCCAGCATTTT
d_gene: .
abundance: .
j_gene: TRBJ1-5
v_gene: TRBV3-1

CDR3aa: CSARSASGKADTQYF
CDR3nt: TGCAGTGCTAGATCGGCTAGCGGGAAGGCAGATACGCAGTATTTT
d_gene: TRBD2
abundance: few
j_gene: TRBJ2-3
v_gene: TRBV20-1

CDR3aa: CSAQTTGTGLYEQYF
CDR3nt: TGCAGTGCCCAAACCACCGGGACAGGGCTATACGAGCAGTACTTC
d_gene: TRBD1
abundance: .
j_gene: TRBJ2-7
v_gene: TRBV20-1

CDR3aa: CASSSRRAHNEQFF
CDR3nt: TGTGCCAGCAGCTCCAGACGGGCGCACAATGAGCAGTTCTTC
d_gene: .
abundance: many
j_gene: TRBJ2-1
v_gene: TRBV12-3/TRBV12-4

CDR3aa: CASSQDPSAGGRTGELFF
CDR3nt: TGCGCCAGCAGCCAAGACCCCTCGGCGGGGGGGCGCACCGGGGAGCTGTTTTTT
d_gene: TRBD2
abundance: .
j_gene: TRBJ2-2
v_gene: TRBV4-1

CDR3aa: CASRSGSTGNTEAFF
CDR3nt: TGTGCCAGCAGATCCGGCTCGACAGGGAACACTGAAGCTTTCTTT
d_gene: .
abundance: .
j_gene: TRBJ1-1
v_gene: TRBV12-3/TRBV12-4

CDR3aa: CSASGGAIDEQFF
CDR3nt: TGCAGTGCTAGCGGGGGGGCCATAGATGAGCAGTTCTTC
d_gene: TRBD2
abundance: many
j_gene: TRBJ2-1
v_gene: TRBV20-1

CDR3aa: CSVEEGIITGGPNEQFF
CDR3nt: TGCAGCGTTGAAGAGGGCATCATTACGGGGGGGCCGAATGAGCAGTTCTTC
d_gene: TRBD2
abundance: .
j_gene: TRBJ2-1
v_gene: TRBV29-1

CDR3aa: CSAHRGAGSYEQYF
CDR3nt: TGCAGTGCGCATAGAGGGGCAGGATCCTACGAGCAGTACTTC
d_gene: .
abundance: .
j_gene: TRBJ2-7
v_gene: TRBV20-1

CDR3aa: CASSYSRGRGYTEAFF
CDR3nt: TGTGCCAGCAGTTACTCAAGGGGGAGGGGGTACACTGAAGCTTTCTTT
d_gene: .
abundance: .
j_gene: TRBJ1-1
v_gene: TRBV6-5

CDR3aa: CASSIGSDRGENGYTF
CDR3nt: TGTGCCAGCAGCATAGGATCAGACAGGGGAGAGAATGGCTACACCTTC
d_gene: TRBD1
abundance: few
j_gene: TRBJ1-2
v_gene: TRBV7-2

CDR3aa: CASSQADRGREKLFF
CDR3nt: TGCGCCAGCAGCCAAGCTGACAGGGGGCGTGAAAAACTGTTTTTT
d_gene: TRBD1
abundance: .
j_gene: TRBJ1-4
v_gene: TRBV4-1

CDR3aa: CASSQATGREPYGYTF
CDR3nt: TGCGCCAGCAGCCAAGCCACCGGGAGGGAGCCCTATGGCTACACCTTC
d_gene: .
abundance: few
j_gene: TRBJ1-2
v_gene: TRBV4-1

CDR3aa: CASSSPPGEGRSTDTQYF
CDR3nt: TGTGCCAGCAGCTCCCCCCCGGGGGAAGGTCGTAGCACAGATACGCAGTATTTT
d_gene: .
abundance: few
j_gene: TRBJ2-3
v_gene: TRBV11-2

CDR3aa: CASSQRLAGSNEQFF
CDR3nt: TGTGCCAGCAGCCAAAGACTAGCGGGGTCCAATGAGCAGTTCTTC
d_gene: TRBD2
abundance: .
j_gene: TRBJ2-1
v_gene: TRBV4-2

CDR3aa: CASNPMGVGYNEQFF
CDR3nt: TGTGCCAGCAACCCGATGGGGGTGGGCTACAATGAGCAGTTCTTC
d_gene: .
abundance: .
j_gene: TRBJ2-1
v_gene: TRBV7-8

CDR3aa: CASSLSSGAVDNEQFF
CDR3nt: TGTGCCAGCAGCTTAAGTAGCGGGGCTGTCGACAATGAGCAGTTCTTC
d_gene: TRBD2
abundance: .
j_gene: TRBJ2-1
v_gene: TRBV7-9

CDR3aa: CSASGQGNAEAFF
CDR3nt: TGCAGTGCTAGCGGACAGGGGAACGCTGAAGCTTTCTTT
d_gene: TRBD1
abundance: .
j_gene: TRBJ1-1
v_gene: TRBV20-1

CDR3aa: CASSARDGYEQYF
CDR3nt: TGTGCCAGCAGTGCCCGGGACGGATACGAGCAGTACTTC
d_gene: .
abundance: .
j_gene: TRBJ2-7
v_gene: TRBV12-3/TRBV12-4

CDR3aa: CSVEGGSGNTQYF
CDR3nt: TGCAGCGTTGAAGGTGGCTCGGGTAATACGCAGTATTTT
d_gene: .
abundance: .
j_gene: TRBJ2-3
v_gene: TRBV29-1

CDR3aa: CASSWGTVNEKLFF
CDR3nt: TGTGCCAGCAGTTGGGGGACAGTGAATGAAAAACTGTTTTTT
d_gene: TRBD1
abundance: once
j_gene: TRBJ1-4
v_gene: TRBV12-3/TRBV12-4

CDR3aa: CASRRQVNNEQFF
CDR3nt: TGTGCCTCAAGAAGGCAGGTTAACAATGAGCAGTTCTTC
d_gene: .
abundance: .
j_gene: TRBJ2-1
v_gene: TRBV2